A selection of T cell receptor beta chains follows, all from one sample in a study of CXCR3-negative and CXCR3-positive naive CD8 T cells. TCRdb reprocessed the 5' RACE reads, with one entry per CDR3 protein and no DNA. With 7,500 to 9,000 distinct CDR3 sequences in the sample, the ten largest clones hold 1.6%. The sample comprised naive CXCR3- CD8+ T cells from blood. Receptors originate from a human donor in good health. Some clones in this sample may be carry-over from other donors' samples. Each CDR3 is given with its conserved first and last residue. Each record gives: J gene, clone size, V gene, CDR3 protein. The size field is filled for only some rows; it gives once, few, many or a size class.

TRBJ2-3 . TRBV12-3/TRBV12-4 CASSLGHGPSFTDTQYF
TRBJ2-6 medium-sized TRBV5-1 CASSPEGTLISGANVLTF
TRBJ1-2 . TRBV29-1 CSVGGGESYGYTF
TRBJ2-5 . TRBV11-2 CASSLLETQYF
TRBJ2-1 . TRBV4-1 CASSTRDRGHEQFF
TRBJ1-1 medium-sized TRBV12-3/TRBV12-4 CASRTLGYTGTGDTEAFF
TRBJ2-3 . TRBV12-3/TRBV12-4 CASSLAGGAADTQYF
TRBJ2-1 medium-sized TRBV15 CATSRGPSGTGMNSNEQFF
TRBJ1-1 medium-sized TRBV19 CASSIPGMNTEAFF
TRBJ2-1 medium-sized TRBV5-1 CASSFNLANEQFF
TRBJ2-1 medium-sized TRBV5-1 CASSYGDSPNEQFF
TRBJ2-7 medium-sized TRBV7-6 CASSPGLAGPLFEQYF
TRBJ2-7 . TRBV29-1 CSVRSRGSYEQYF
TRBJ2-7 . TRBV9 CASSAGGTSFDEQYF
TRBJ1-4 medium-sized TRBV29-1 CSVDLGTSEKLFF
TRBJ1-2 . TRBV5-1 CASSPGQGLYGYTF
TRBJ2-2 medium-sized TRBV6-2/TRBV6-3 CASSGTDTGELFF
TRBJ2-5 . TRBV28 CASSPTSPETQYF
TRBJ1-1 . TRBV7-8 CASSFRTGLVTEKTEAFF
TRBJ2-1 . TRBV10-3 CAISESQGTNEQFF
TRBJ2-5 . TRBV10-2 CASSFTGPETQYF
TRBJ1-2 . TRBV29-1 CSVEVGPAPGTNYGYTF
TRBJ1-1 medium-sized TRBV7-9 CASSQPDIQTEAFF
TRBJ2-7 . TRBV18 CASSPRTGDDFYEQYF
TRBJ2-3 medium-sized TRBV25-1 CASSGYSGGSTDTQYF
TRBJ2-3 medium-sized TRBV2 CASSDGPRDTDTQYF
TRBJ2-4 medium-sized TRBV29-1 CSVGTPAKNIQYF
TRBJ2-6 . TRBV6-2/TRBV6-3 CASSYAISGANVLTF
TRBJ2-7 . TRBV4-2 CASSQAETPYEQYF
TRBJ2-4 . TRBV28 CASSFRDRGIQYF
TRBJ2-3 medium-sized TRBV18 CASSRGRGTDTQYF
TRBJ2-4 . TRBV29-1 CSVAEGLGNIQYF
TRBJ2-1 . TRBV10-3 CAISELGSESVGEQFF
TRBJ2-1 . TRBV29-1 CSVEFSGSYNEQFF
TRBJ2-2 medium-sized TRBV29-1 CSVEAPVNTGELFF
TRBJ1-1 . TRBV5-1 CASSSGTGGMNTEAFF
TRBJ2-3 . TRBV6-5 CATGLKGLASTDTQYF
TRBJ1-1 medium-sized TRBV29-1 CSVEGKVNTEAFF
TRBJ2-1 . TRBV20-1 CSARGPSGYNEQFF
TRBJ2-2 medium-sized TRBV29-1 CSVWTTGELFF
TRBJ2-7 . TRBV6-5 CASEQGDSDEQYF
TRBJ2-7 . TRBV29-1 CSVVQGGYEQYF
TRBJ2-3 medium-sized TRBV29-1 CSVGDGTDTQYF
TRBJ2-1 . TRBV28 CASSTPSGTSDGIEQFF
TRBJ1-2 . TRBV9 CASSPDLPYGYTF
TRBJ2-7 . TRBV29-1 CSVELRKTTYEQYF
TRBJ2-1 medium-sized TRBV11-2 CASSFGAGRDEQFF
TRBJ2-1 medium-sized TRBV29-1 CSVGLAPSYNEQFF